The entry that follows covers one TCR beta chain sequence. Its antigen is as yet unknown. This CDR3 is built from 11 residues. Germline-derived CDR1 and CDR2 are SQVTM and ANQGSEA. V lost 8 bases to trimming and J lost 5 bases, with 11 bases between them. This record belongs to a study of blood T cells in healthy people across ages. Study-wide results and limits: Donors of long life had a larger count of naive CD4+ cells and greater diversity than aged donors.

A second PCR, run for roughly 7 to 11 cycles, used a sample-barcoded 5' primer plus a J-beta primer mix. One entry per CDR3 protein results from TCRdb running MiXCR on the 5' RACE reads. Altogether 1,300,000 or so distinct CDR3 sequences are present, approximately 59% being singletons, with the ten largest covering about 6.7%. Sequences were obtained from blood. V usage is TRBV29-1 and J usage is TRBJ2-3; D is undetermined. The clonotype comes from a man between 18 and 29 years old in good health. CDR3 amino acids: CSHLAGDTQYF. Here the CDR3 DNA reads TGCAGCCACCTGGCCGGAGATACGCAGTATTTT.